The present T cell receptor (beta chain) was sequenced within a study of control samples from healthy donors and cancer patients. Using immunoSEQ multiplex PCR, the repertoire was profiled, and TCRdb retains in-frame clones only, with some absent. This table holds about 190,000 clones, around 93% found once. Sequenced material: blood. The clonotype comes from a man aged 30 to 45 in good health.

CDR3 residues: CASSAGQLGYEQYF. DNA for the CDR3: TGTGCCAGCAGCGCGGGACAGTTAGGGTACGAGCAGTACTTC. This chain connects TRBV7-6 to TRBJ2-7, with a possible D match to TRBD1 (7 bases). CDR3 length: 14 amino acids. Trimming removed 5 bases at V and 4 bases at J, with 15 bases between. CDR1 SGHVS and CDR2 FNYEAQ come from the germline V gene. Based on the CDR3 plus reference TRBV7-6 and TRBJ2-7, the full variable domain is GAGVSQSPRYKVTKRGQDVALRCDPISGHVSLYWYRQALGQGPEFLTYFNYEAQQDKSGLPNDRFSAERPEGSISTLTIQRTEQRDSAMYRCASSAGQLGYEQYFGPGTRLTVT.